Sequencing of this TCR beta chain was carried out in a study of cytotoxic CD8 clonotypes in ibrutinib-treated CLL (dated by TCRdb to the early 2020s). Broadly, across the study: The cohort had 11 relapsed/refractory and under 16 treatment-naive patients; some 17 were IGHV unmutated. Responses were partial in roughly 25 patients and complete in 2; after median approximately 5.5 years follow-up, roughly 14 stayed in remission and roughly twelve progressed. Response samples were obtained after a median of around 11 months of treatment, with a range of roughly 6 to 36 months. Samples averaged approximately 260,000 productive templates and 94,082 productive rearrangements. Longitudinal samples were obtainable from about 30% of the roughly 90 participants in the trial. Cryopreserved peripheral blood mononuclear cells were obtained before treatment, at response, and at either sustained remission or disease progression. The paper as a whole reports these results and caveats: Baseline clonality exceeded that of age-matched healthy donors and correlated strongly with circulating CD8+ T-cell counts. Public clonotypes were rare and either shrank or stayed stable during treatment, and the rise in clonality at ibrutinib response reflected expansion of private clonotypes. At ibrutinib response clonality went up, during sustained remission it held steady, and at progression it dropped back toward baseline. Sustained-remission and progressing patients did not have matched sampling times, and lymph node repertoires were not examined.

For TCR beta library preparation, approximately 2 micrograms of genomic DNA was extracted from cryopreserved PBMCs. Longitudinal blood samples from CLL patients on ibrutinib monotherapy were analyzed using high-throughput TCR beta sequencing. The patients took part in an open-label, single-center phase 2 trial of ibrutinib monotherapy. The goal of deep resolution MiSeq sequencing was a depth between 1 in 1 million and 1 in 200,000 T cells, and coverage averaged 10x per clonotype. TCR beta libraries were generated with the immunoSEQ hsTCRB Kit. Per the original workflow: ImmunoSEQ Data Assistant and ImmunoSEQ Analyzer were used for data analysis, and V, D and J genes were assigned according to IMGT definitions. Clonality, which ranges from 0 to 1, was calculated as one minus the normalized Shannon entropy of productive rearrangement frequencies. Only overrepresented clonotypes making up at least 0.05% of each patient's repertoire were included in the public clonotype analysis. Around 14 repertoires from age-matched healthy donors, obtained from immuneACCESS, served as clonality controls. TCRdb carries this immuneACCESS record with in-frame sequences only. Its versions omit some clonotypes, under half of them owing to an unresolved V gene in the studies checked, with the rest unexplained. V and J calls and clone size are those listed in that table; D and trimming were worked out from the DNA. This sample holds roughly 24,000 clones; around four fifths were observed only once. The leading ten clones occupy 8.5% to 10% of the sample.

The junction shows trimming of 4 bases on V and 3 bases on J, plus 11 bases between the germline ends. Including the terminal cysteine and phenylalanine, the CDR3 comprises 14 residues. CDR3 DNA is the only sequence kept; it has 42 bases, read in frame from the first base. For CDR1 and CDR2, the germline V gene lists MNHNS and SASEGT. Concerning this clone: Its antigen has not been determined. It has no much larger one-base neighbor in the sample; base qualities were not kept.

The sequence was collected from a human donor with chronic lymphocytic leukemia. The sequences come from PBMCs, collected before ibrutinib treatment. The chain was built from TRBV6-1 and TRBJ2-3; the D gene cannot be resolved reliably. CDR3 protein: CASSVVRQTDTQYF. The DNA sequence is given as TGTGCCAGCAGTGTAGTCAGGCAAACAGATACGCAGTATTTT.